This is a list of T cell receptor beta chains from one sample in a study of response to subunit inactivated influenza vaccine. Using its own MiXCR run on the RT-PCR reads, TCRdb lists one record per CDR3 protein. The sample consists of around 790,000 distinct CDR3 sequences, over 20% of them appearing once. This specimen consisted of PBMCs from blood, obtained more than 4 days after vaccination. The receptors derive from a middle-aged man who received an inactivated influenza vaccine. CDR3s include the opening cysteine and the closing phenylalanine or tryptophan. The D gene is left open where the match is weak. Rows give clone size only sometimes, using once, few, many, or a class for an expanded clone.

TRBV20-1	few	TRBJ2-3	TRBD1	CSASPGQAITDTQYF	TGCAGTGCTAGCCCGGGACAGGCGATCACAGATACGCAGTATTTT
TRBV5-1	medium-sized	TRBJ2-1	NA	CASSLGTVNEQFF	TGCGCCAGCAGCTTGGGGACAGTCAATGAGCAGTTCTTC
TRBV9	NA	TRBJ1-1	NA	CASSPGGLNTEAFF	TGTGCCAGCAGCCCGGGAGGGTTGAACACTGAAGCTTTCTTT
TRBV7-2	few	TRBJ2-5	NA	CASSLSKGPPLETQYF	TGTGCCAGCAGCTTAAGTAAAGGACCCCCCTTAGAGACCCAGTACTTC
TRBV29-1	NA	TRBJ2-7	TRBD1	CSVLQGADEQYF	TGCAGCGTCCTACAGGGGGCTGACGAGCAGTACTTC
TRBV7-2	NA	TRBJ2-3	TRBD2	CASSPRTRVLDTQYF	TGTGCCAGCAGCCCCCGGACTAGAGTGTTAGATACGCAGTATTTT
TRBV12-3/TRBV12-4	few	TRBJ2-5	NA	CASSWYDAQETQYF	TGTGCCAGCTCCTGGTATGATGCCCAAGAGACCCAGTACTTC
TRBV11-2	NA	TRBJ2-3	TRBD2	CASSGAKSGSPKYF	TGTGCCAGCAGCGGCGCTAAGAGCGGGAGCCCCAAGTATTTT
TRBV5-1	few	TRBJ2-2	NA	CASSLIGVNTGELFF	TGCGCCAGCAGCTTAATCGGCGTGAACACCGGGGAGCTGTTTTTT
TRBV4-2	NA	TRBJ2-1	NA	CASSQFSGEYNEQFF	TGTGCCAGCAGCCAGTTCAGCGGCGAGTACAATGAGCAGTTCTTC
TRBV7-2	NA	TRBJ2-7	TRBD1	CASKGAGPPYEQYF	TGTGCCAGCAAGGGGGCAGGCCCCCCCTACGAGCAGTACTTC
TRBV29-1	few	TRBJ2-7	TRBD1	CSVAGTALPEQYF	TGCAGCGTTGCGGGGACAGCTCTCCCCGAGCAGTACTTC
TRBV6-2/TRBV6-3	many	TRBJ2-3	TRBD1	CASRDREDTQYF	TGTGCCAGCAGAGACAGGGAAGATACGCAGTATTTT
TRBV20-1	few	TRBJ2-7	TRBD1	CSASESGTGVEKIYEQYF	TGCAGTGCTAGTGAATCCGGGACAGGGGTGGAAAAAATCTACGAGCAGTACTTC
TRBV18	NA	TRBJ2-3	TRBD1	CASSPKQGATDTQYF	TGTGCCAGCTCACCAAAGCAGGGGGCCACAGATACGCAGTATTTT
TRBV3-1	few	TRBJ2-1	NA	CASSQVIETPPFF	TGTGCCAGCAGCCAGGTCATTGAGACACCTCCGTTCTTC
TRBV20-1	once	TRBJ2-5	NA	CSARNSRPPETQYF	TGCAGTGCTAGGAACAGCCGGCCTCCGGAGACCCAGTACTTC
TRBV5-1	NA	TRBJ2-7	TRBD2	CASSLLGTSRAYEQYF	TGCGCCAGCAGCTTGTTAGGGACTAGCCGGGCCTACGAGCAGTACTTC
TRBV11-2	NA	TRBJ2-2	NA	CASSLNTNTGELFF	TGTGCCAGCAGCTTAAACACGAACACCGGGGAGCTGTTTTTT
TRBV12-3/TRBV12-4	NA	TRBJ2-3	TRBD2	CASSGLAGHPTDTQYF	TGTGCCAGCTCAGGACTAGCAGGGCACCCCACAGATACGCAGTATTTT
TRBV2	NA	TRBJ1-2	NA	CASSEGASYF	TGTGCCAGCAGCGAAGGGGCATCTTACTTC
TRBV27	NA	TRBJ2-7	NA	CASTAYEQYF	TGTGCCAGCACCGCCTACGAGCAGTACTTC
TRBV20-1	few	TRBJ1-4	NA	CSARVRLLNEKLFF	TGCAGTGCTAGAGTCAGGCTCCTTAATGAAAAACTGTTTTTT
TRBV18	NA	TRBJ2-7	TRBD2	CASSQRITSGRVYEQYF	TGTGCCAGCTCCCAACGAATTACTAGCGGGAGGGTTTACGAGCAGTACTTC
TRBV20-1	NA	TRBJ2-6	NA	CSAGDASSGANVLTF	TGCAGTGCAGGTGACGCCAGCTCTGGGGCCAACGTCCTGACTTTC
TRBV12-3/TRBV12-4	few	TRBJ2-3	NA	CASRSSWGGSDTQYF	TGTGCCAGCCGTTCGAGTTGGGGGGGCTCAGATACGCAGTATTTT
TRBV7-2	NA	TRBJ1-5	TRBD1	CASSSQGAHQPQHF	TGTGCCAGCAGCTCACAGGGGGCGCATCAGCCCCAGCATTTT
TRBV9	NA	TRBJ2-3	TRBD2	CASSVGGSGFTTDTQYF	TGTGCCAGCAGCGTAGGCGGTAGCGGGTTTACCACAGATACGCAGTATTTT
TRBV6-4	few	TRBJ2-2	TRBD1	CASRGDRANTGELFF	TGTGCCAGCAGAGGGGACAGGGCGAACACCGGGGAGCTGTTTTTT
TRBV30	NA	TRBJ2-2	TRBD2	CAWSPGLTGELFF	TGTGCCTGGAGTCCGGGACTAACCGGGGAGCTGTTTTTT
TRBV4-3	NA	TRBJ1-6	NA	CASSQDWAEGSPLHF	TGCGCCAGCAGCCAAGATTGGGCAGAAGGGTCACCCCTCCACTTT
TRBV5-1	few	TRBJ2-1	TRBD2	CASSLRSSGGYNEQFF	TGCGCCAGCAGCTTGCGTTCCAGCGGGGGTTACAATGAGCAGTTCTTC
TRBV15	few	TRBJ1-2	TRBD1	CATSRVRQGGGYTF	TGTGCCACCAGCAGAGTCCGACAGGGGGGTGGCTACACCTTC
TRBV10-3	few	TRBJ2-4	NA	CAISDGGAKNIQYF	TGTGCCATCAGTGACGGTGGGGCCAAAAACATTCAGTACTTC
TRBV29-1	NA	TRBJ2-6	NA	CSVVSRGGTGANVLTF	TGCAGCGTTGTAAGCAGGGGTGGTACTGGGGCCAACGTCCTGACTTTC
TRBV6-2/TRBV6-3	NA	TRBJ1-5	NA	CASSYRGAQHF	TGTGCCAGCAGCTATCGTGGGGCCCAGCATTTT
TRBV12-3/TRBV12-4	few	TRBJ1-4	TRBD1	CASRTHDRDELFF	TGTGCCAGCAGAACCCACGACAGGGACGAACTGTTTTTT
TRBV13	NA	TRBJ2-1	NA	CASSLMFGGSYNEQFF	TGTGCCAGCAGCTTGATGTTTGGGGGCAGCTACAATGAGCAGTTCTTC
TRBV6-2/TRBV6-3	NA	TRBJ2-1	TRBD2	CASTIELAGGGNEQFF	TGTGCCAGCACCATCGAACTAGCGGGAGGCGGAAATGAGCAGTTCTTC
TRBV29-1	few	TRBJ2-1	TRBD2	CSVEARLAGGQDEQFF	TGCAGCGTTGAAGCACGACTAGCGGGAGGGCAGGATGAGCAGTTCTTC
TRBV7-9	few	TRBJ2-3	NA	CASTQGGTQYF	TGTGCCAGCACCCAGGGGGGTACGCAGTATTTT